One sample yielded the 23 T cell receptor beta chains listed below, sequenced in a study of T cells in localized non-small cell lung cancer. Generated by immunoSEQ multiplex PCR, the TCRdb table keeps only in-frame clones and is missing some. The sample has 4,000 to 5,500 clones; 25% to 40% are singletons. The specimen comprised lung tumor tissue, sampled before any cancer treatment. The receptors originated from a male donor aged 60 or over with stage III lung adenocarcinoma.

V gene TRBV9 combines with J gene TRBJ1-1, with D perhaps TRBD1 (6 bases). The V gene lost 4 bases and the J gene lost 4 bases, with 17 bases spanning the gap. This CDR3 region has 15 residues. CDR1 and CDR2 from the germline V gene are SGDLS and YYNGEE. In DNA, the CDR3 is TGTGCCAGCAGCCAAGGGCTGGGGGCGCTCACTGAAGCTTTCTTT. This translates into CASSQGLGALTEAFF.

The rearrangement uses TRBV23-1 and TRBJ1-1; TRBD1 matches at 8 bases. TRBV23-1 is filed as an ORF, its function uncertain. Trimming at V came to 6 bases and at J to 9 bases, leaving 9 bases not matched to a gene. This CDR3 has 13 residues. The CDR3 spells CASSPSRTGKAFF. In DNA, the CDR3 is TGCGCCAGCAGCCCGAGTCGGACAGGGAAAGCTTTCTTT.

The rearrangement links TRBV19 to TRBJ2-7, with TRBD1 matching 8 bases. Trimming took 10 bases from V and 6 from J; bases not matched to a gene: 11. Germline CDR1 reads LNHDA; CDR2 reads SQIVND (reference sequence). This CDR3 comprises 13 residues. In DNA, the CDR3 is TGTGCCATCCCGGACAGGGAACATCTCGAGCAGTACTTC. Translation: CAIPDREHLEQYF.

A few counts support this clone. The J gene is TRBJ2-5, the V gene TRBV18, with TRBD2 matching over 10 bases. CDR1 KGHSH and CDR2 LQKENI come from the germline V gene. CDR3 length equals 13 residues. Losses at the gene ends were 3 bases for V and 5 bases for J; bases not matched to a gene: 0. The CDR3 here is CASSPGLAETQYF. Written as DNA, the CDR3 is TGTGCCAGCTCACCGGGACTAGCGGAGACCCAGTACTTC.

The chain combines TRBV5-1 with TRBJ2-5; TRBD2 matches 10 bases. The CDR3 contains 16 residues. The V and J ends lost 6 bases and 5 bases, in that order; junction bases with no gene match: 13. The V gene's germline CDR1 is SGHRS and CDR2 YFSETQ. This chain's CDR3 is CASTHRAEREGETQYF. CDR3 in DNA: TGCGCCAGCACCCACCGAGCGGAGCGGGAGGGGGAGACCCAGTACTTC.

This clone has more than one count but fewer than ten. The chain joins TRBV6-8 to TRBJ1-4, with D possibly matching TRBD1 (6 bases). With 4 bases removed from V and 8 bases from J, the gap between germline ends came to 14 bases. CDR1 is MNHGY and CDR2 is SAAAGT in the germline V gene. The CDR3 length is 14 residues. CDR3 DNA sequence: TGTGCCAGCAGTTCAGGGGCCGGGGAGGAAAAACTGTTTTTT. Its protein product is CASSSGAGEEKLFF.

This clone has more than one count but fewer than ten. This chain joins TRBV19 and TRBJ1-1; TRBD1 agrees at 11 bases. There are 16 residues in the CDR3. Losses at the gene ends were 7 bases for V and 5 bases for J; bases not matched to a gene: 12. Germline CDR1 reads LNHDA; CDR2 reads SQIVND (reference sequence). The DNA of the CDR3 is TGTGCCAGTACCCTCGGGACAGGGGGAATCGTAACTGAAGCTTTCTTT. Encoded protein: CASTLGTGGIVTEAFF.

This clone is judged medium-sized (0.01 to 0.1%). The J gene is TRBJ1-1, the V gene TRBV6-8, with D perhaps matching TRBD1 (6 bases). Germline CDR1 MNHGY, CDR2 SAAAGT. This CDR3 contains 14 residues. With 6 bases removed from V and 1 base from J, the gap between germline ends came to 12 bases. The CDR3 reads CASRWTDRNTEAFF. DNA of the CDR3: TGTGCCAGCAGATGGACAGATCGGAACACTGAAGCTTTCTTT.

This clone was observed a handful of times. As DNA, the CDR3 is TGTGCCAGCCTGCGGGACAGGGTTTCTGGGGCCAACGTCCTGACTTTC. It specifies CASLRDRVSGANVLTF. J is TRBJ2-6 and V is TRBV6-7; 9 bases are a match to TRBD1. TRBV6-7 is treated as an ORF (open reading frame) with a function not yet certain. With V trimmed by 8 bases and J by 1 base, 6 bases remained unmatched. CDR3 length equals 16 residues.

By proportion, this clone is medium-sized (0.01 to 0.1%). This sequence joins TRBV6-8 and TRBJ1-1; 7 nucleotides agree with TRBD1. J gave up 2 bases and V 0 bases, and 6 bases lay outside the gene matches. Per germline, CDR1 MNHGY and CDR2 SAAAGT. The CDR3 sequence is 16 residues long. CDR3 sequence reads: CASSYSDREPNTEAFF. The CDR3 bases are TGTGCCAGCAGTTACTCCGACAGGGAACCTAACACTGAAGCTTTCTTT.

The gene calls are TRBV18 and TRBJ2-6; D possibly matches TRBD1 or TRBD2 (6 bases each). CDR1 and CDR2 from the germline V gene are KGHSH and LQKENI. The V end lost 1 base, the J end lost 0 bases, and 13 bases lay between the germline ends. The CDR3 runs 18 residues. The CDR3 protein is CASSPLGGQGSGANVLTF. In nucleotides, the CDR3 is TGTGCCAGCTCACCACTGGGGGGACAAGGCTCTGGGGCCAACGTCCTGACTTTC. Full variable domain (missing parts from reference TRBV18 and TRBJ2-6): NAGVMQNPRHLVRRRGQEARLRCSPMKGHSHVYWYRQLPEEGLKFMVYLQKENIIDESGMPKERFSAEFPKEGPSILRIQQVVRGDSAAYFCASSPLGGQGSGANVLTFGAGSRLTVL.

The chain joins TRBV11-3 to TRBJ1-1; D possibly corresponds to TRBD1 (5 bases). The CDR3 is made up of 15 amino acids. Germline lookup yields CDR1 SGHNT and CDR2 YENEEA. Trimming took off 5 bases at V and 0 bases at J, with 13 bases between the two ends. CDR3 bases: TGTGCCAGCAGCACCAGAGGGGTAATGAACACTGAAGCTTTCTTT. It translates to CASSTRGVMNTEAFF.

This clone was detected a few times. The V gene is TRBV11-3, the J gene TRBJ2-2; D is unresolved. Trimming cost V 0 bases and J 4 bases, with 6 bases left between them. Germline CDR1 is SGHNT and CDR2 is YENEEA. The CDR3 runs to 14 residues. DNA for the CDR3: TGTGCCAGCAGCTTAGAGGAAACCACCGGGGAGCTGTTTTTT. As protein: CASSLEETTGELFF.

This clone has only a few counts. One end of the junction varies from germline; a read error may be responsible. The chain employs TRBV6-8 and TRBJ2-1; the D gene could be TRBD1 or TRBD2 (5 bases each). Germline V gene data show CDR1 as MNHGY and CDR2 as SAAAGT. There are 15 residues in the CDR3. This chain's CDR3 is CAISGGGTSYNEQFF. The CDR3 DNA follows: TGTGCCATCAGTGGTGGGGGTACCTCCTACAATGAGCAGTTCTTC.

The chain is built from TRBV29-1 and TRBJ1-1; no clear D. The V gene's germline CDR1 is SQVTM and CDR2 ANQGSEA. The CDR3 runs to 14 residues. V dropped 6 bases and J dropped 1 base, with 15 bases sitting between them. CDR3 bases: TGCAGCGTACTCCCACAAGGCCCGAACACTGAAGCTTTCTTT. Protein: CSVLPQGPNTEAFF.

Relative to its sample, this clone is medium-sized (0.01 to 0.1%). The rearrangement joins TRBV11-3 to TRBJ2-1; maybe TRBD2 (6 bases). Germline assignment: CDR1 SGHNT and CDR2 YENEEA. The CDR3 runs to 14 residues. Trimming removed 4 bases from V and 7 bases from J, with 14 bases in between. This CDR3 is CASSSQRGTNEQFF. CDR3 coding DNA: TGTGCCAGCAGCTCCCAACGGGGGACGAATGAGCAGTTCTTC.

The rearrangement uses TRBV19 and TRBJ2-5, with 9 bases matching TRBD2. CDR3 length: 15 residues. Germline loops: CDR1 LNHDA, CDR2 SQIVND (reference sequence). The trim removed 5 bases at V and 4 bases at J, leaving 8 bases unmatched. CDR3 protein: CASSGVTSGRETQYF. CDR3 in DNA: TGTGCCAGTAGTGGGGTGACTAGCGGAAGAGAGACCCAGTACTTC.

The chain couples TRBV19 to TRBJ2-1, with a tentative D call TRBD2 (5 bases). Between the trimmed V and J ends, which lost 7 bases and 2 bases, there was a span of 15 bases. Germline values: CDR1 LNHDA, CDR2 SQIVND (reference sequence). The CDR3 extends over 15 amino acids. CDR3 loop: CASTPISGTYNEQFF. The CDR3 DNA reads as TGTGCCAGTACCCCAATAAGCGGAACCTACAATGAGCAGTTCTTC. The whole variable domain, filled in from reference TRBV19 and TRBJ2-1, reads DGGITQSPKYLFRKEGQNVTLSCEQNLNHDAMYWYRQDPGQGLRLIYYSQIVNDFQKGDIAEGYSVSREKKESFPLTVTSAQKNPTAFYLCASTPISGTYNEQFFGPGTRLTVL.

This clone appeared a few times. This rearrangement joins TRBV19 to TRBJ2-7; D uncertain. Germline lookup yields CDR1 LNHDA and CDR2 SQIVND (reference sequence). Trimming removed 3 bases at V and 3 bases at J, with 12 bases between. The CDR3 has 14 amino acids. This CDR3 reads CASSIGVVGYEQYF. The DNA of the CDR3 is TGTGCCAGTAGTATTGGGGTTGTGGGCTACGAGCAGTACTTC.

The rearrangement uses TRBV6-7 and TRBJ2-5; D gene unclear. TRBV6-7 is treated as an ORF (open reading frame) with a function not yet certain. The ends were cut back, 7 bases at V and 1 base at J, with 10 bases in the middle. CDR3 length: 13 amino acids. The CDR3 reads CASTLAAQETQYF. The CDR3 nucleotides read TGTGCCAGCACCCTCGCCGCCCAAGAGACCCAGTACTTC.

The chain carries TRBV28 and TRBJ2-7; no clear D. V lost 2 bases and J 3 bases, leaving 23 bases between the germline ends. This CDR3 comprises 18 residues. Germline-derived CDR1 and CDR2 are MDHEN and SYDVKM. This chain's CDR3 is CASSLESLPVLSDYEQYF. As DNA, the CDR3 is TGTGCCAGCAGTTTAGAATCCCTCCCGGTTTTGTCCGACTACGAGCAGTACTTC.

Only a few counts were recorded for this clone. The rearrangement links TRBV11-3 to TRBJ1-1; D not certain. The CDR3 sequence is 14 residues long. In germline, CDR1 is SGHNT, CDR2 YENEEA. The V gene lost 5 bases and the J gene lost 3 bases, with 13 bases spanning the gap. The CDR3 DNA sequence: TGTGCCAGCAGCCCCCGGAGGGAGGACACTGAAGCTTTCTTT. Translating it yields CASSPRREDTEAFF.

The J gene is TRBJ1-2, the V gene TRBV11-3; the D gene is possibly TRBD1 (5 bases). Germline-derived CDR1 and CDR2 are SGHNT and YENEEA. Trimming left V 3 bases short and J 7 bases short, with 21 bases between. The CDR3 contains 16 residues. CDR3: CASSLRSWGRVGGYTF. The DNA of the CDR3 is TGTGCCAGCAGCTTGCGGTCCTGGGGCAGGGTCGGTGGCTACACCTTC.